At least ten counts were recorded for the clone carrying this T cell receptor beta chain. Its antigen is undetermined. These data originate in a study of T cells after posttransplantation cyclophosphamide. This related bone marrow graft donor gave peripheral blood on the day of marrow donation. With 5 bases clipped from V and 2 bases from J, the junction kept 4 bases outside the gene matches. CDR1 SNHLY and CDR2 FYNNEI come from the germline V gene. The CDR3 is made up of 15 amino acids. Overall study results and limits: Blood and skin or GI T cell repertoires showed limited TRB overlap. Later post-transplant blood repertoires were often dominated by donor CD8+ memory clones. Recipient CMV seropositivity and CMV reactivation strongly tracked TRB clonality.

TCRdb's table, derived via immunoSEQ multiplex PCR, lists solely in-frame clones and lacks some. Listed here are about 24,000 clones without any singletons, the top ten holding roughly 7.2%. Specimen: PBMCs. The chain employs TRBV2 and TRBJ2-3; 10 nucleotides agree with TRBD2. This clonotype originated in a woman aged 60-75 years in good health, CMV-negative, and a related stem cell transplant donor. The CDR3 DNA sequence: TGTGCCAGCAGTCCAACTAGCGGGGACACAGATACGCAGTATTTT. Its protein product is CASSPTSGDTDTQYF.